This entry lists 32 T cell receptor beta chains sequenced from one sample in a study of T cell responses to AZD1222 COVID-19 vaccine. Method: immunoSEQ multiplex PCR; TCRdb's copy keeps in-frame clones and lacks some. The sample has around 150,000 clones; about 87% are singletons. The sequenced sample was peripheral blood, obtained on day 0 of MenACWY control vaccination. The receptor source for this set is an adult in good health.

This chain uses TRBV5-1 with TRBJ1-2; no clear D. V shed 4 bases and J shed 2 bases, with 18 bases lying between them. Germline V gene lookup returns CDR1 SGHRS and CDR2 YFSETQ. This CDR3 is 16 amino acids long. The CDR3 DNA follows: TGCGCCAGCAGCATACATCCGGGCATACCCAACTATGGCTACACCTTC. As protein: CASSIHPGIPNYGYTF.

The chain has TRBV7-2 and TRBJ1-4; TRBD1 matches at 7 bases. The ends lost 5 bases at V and 0 bases at J; junction bases unmatched: 3. The CDR3 covers 15 residues. The germline gives CDR1 SGHTA, CDR2 FQGNSA. CDR3 in amino acids: CASSGQVATNEKLFF. DNA for the CDR3: TGTGCCAGCAGCGGACAGGTTGCAACTAATGAAAAACTGTTTTTT.

This clone has more than one count but fewer than ten. The chain combines TRBV15 with TRBJ1-4; D possibly corresponds to TRBD1 (5 bases). The CDR3 is made up of 17 amino acids. The V end lost 3 bases, the J end lost 6 bases, and 20 bases lay between the germline ends. Germline V gives CDR1 LNHNV, CDR2 YYDKDF (reference sequence). CDR3 DNA: TGTGCCACCAGCAGTGCCTCGAGGGCAGGGTCAGATGAAAAACTGTTTTTT. Protein sequence: CATSSASRAGSDEKLFF.

The chain employs TRBV7-3 and TRBJ2-1; D may be TRBD2 (6 bases). V lost 6 bases to trimming and J lost 0 bases, with 18 bases between them. This CDR3 comprises 17 residues. CDR1 is SGHTA, CDR2 FQGTGA, per germline. The CDR3 loop is CASSLRSGGASYNEQFF. CDR3 DNA: TGTGCCAGCAGTCTAAGGTCCGGGGGAGCCTCCTACAATGAGCAGTTCTTC.

This chain connects TRBV5-1 to TRBJ2-5; a weak D match, TRBD1 (7 bases). With 5 bases removed from V and 5 bases from J, the gap between germline ends came to 13 bases. The germline V gene encodes CDR1 SGHRS and CDR2 YFSETQ. This CDR3 spans 13 amino acids. The CDR3 bases are TGCGCCAGCAGTGGAGGGGGCGGGGAGACCCAGTACTTC. This sequence encodes CASSGGGGETQYF.

The chain has TRBV24-1 and TRBJ1-2; D remains ambiguous. The germline V gene has CDR1 KGHDR and CDR2 SFDVKD. V gave up 0 bases and J gave up 8 bases, with 9 bases separating them. The CDR3 totals 13 residues. CDR3 in amino acids: CATSDLKSGGYTF. The CDR3 DNA is TGTGCCACCAGTGATTTGAAGTCCGGAGGCTACACCTTC.

This clone was seen just once. The chain employs TRBV5-1 and TRBJ1-1; no firm D call. V shed 1 base and J shed 2 bases, with 12 bases lying between them. Germline loops: CDR1 SGHRS, CDR2 YFSETQ. This CDR3 comprises 15 residues. The CDR3: CASSLITFGNTEAFF. For the CDR3, the DNA is TGCGCCAGCAGCTTGATCACCTTTGGTAACACTGAAGCTTTCTTT.

V usage is TRBV6-2 or TRBV6-3 and J usage is TRBJ2-6; possibly TRBD1 for D (6 bases). This CDR3 contains 18 residues. V was cut by 5 bases and J by 1 base, with 18 bases left in between. Per germline, CDR1 MNHEY and CDR2 SVGEGT. The DNA of the CDR3 is TGTGCCAGCAGTAGAAGGGACAATACCCTGTCTGGGGCCAACGTCCTGACTTTC. Translated, it gives CASSRRDNTLSGANVLTF.

The chain combines TRBV15 with TRBJ1-4; 7 nucleotides match TRBD1. Looked up from germline, CDR1 is LNHNV and CDR2 is YYDKDF (reference sequence). V lost 1 base to trimming and J lost 8 bases; unmatched junction nucleotides: 7. This CDR3 spans 15 amino acids. This CDR3 is CATSRAKGAGEKLFF. Here the CDR3 DNA reads TGTGCCACCAGCAGAGCTAAGGGGGCGGGGGAAAAACTGTTTTTT.

This clone was seen a single time. The chain is built from TRBV18 and TRBJ1-1, with 8 bases aligning to TRBD1. V dropped 0 bases and J dropped 4; count of bases not matched to a gene: 4. This CDR3 spans 15 amino acids. Germline CDR1 KGHSH, CDR2 LQKENI. The DNA of the CDR3 is TGTGCCAGCTCACCACCCGGACAGGGACCCACTGAAGCTTTCTTT. This gives the protein CASSPPGQGPTEAFF.

The J gene is TRBJ2-1, the V gene TRBV7-2, with 10 bases identical to TRBD2. The V and J ends lost 6 bases and 0 bases, in that order; junction bases with no gene match: 8. Looked up from germline, CDR1 is SGHTA and CDR2 is FQGNSA. This CDR3 spans 17 amino acids. The CDR3 loop is CASRTRLAGLSYNEQFF. The CDR3 DNA sequence: TGTGCCAGCAGAACGAGACTAGCGGGTCTCTCCTACAATGAGCAGTTCTTC.

This chain uses TRBV3-1 (or the pseudogene TRBV3-2) with TRBJ1-5; no firm D call. Trimming pared 3 bases from V and 7 bases from J, leaving 13 bases between. The germline V gene encodes CDR1 LGHDT and CDR2 YNNKEL (reference sequence). CDR3 length equals 14 residues. This chain's CDR3 is CASSHKVGLQPQHF. In DNA form, the CDR3 reads TGTGCCAGCAGCCACAAAGTGGGGTTGCAGCCCCAGCATTTT.

V usage is TRBV29-1 and J usage is TRBJ2-7; D possibly uses TRBD1 or TRBD2 (5 bases each). Germline V gene sequence: CDR1 SQVTM, CDR2 ANQGSEA. V was trimmed by 4 bases and J by 2 bases, leaving 27 bases between them. The CDR3 is 18 residues long. CDR3 sequence reads: CSVVIRGQRSIVTYEQYF. The CDR3 DNA sequence: TGCAGCGTTGTAATTCGGGGCCAACGGTCCATCGTAACCTACGAGCAGTACTTC.

About this clone: The DNA is left out, because the CDR3 cannot be placed on it with certainty; the CDR3 is given as TCRdb lists it. The V call is TRBV2, the J call TRBJ1-3. Germline-derived CDR1 and CDR2 are SNHLY and FYNNEI. The CDR3 numbers 14 amino acids, ends counted. CDR3 protein: CASSSSSGGNTIYF.

This clone was detected only once. The rearrangement uses TRBV14 and TRBJ2-7; maybe TRBD1 (5 bases). CDR1 is SGHDN, CDR2 FVKESK, per germline. The CDR3 is made up of 13 amino acids. The germline V and J ends were trimmed by 2 bases and 6 bases, with 11 bases remaining between them. The DNA of the CDR3 is TGTGCCAGCAGCCAACAGGGAAATACCGAGCAGTACTTC. This translates into CASSQQGNTEQYF.

The chain combines TRBV5-4 with TRBJ2-1; D gene ambiguous. This CDR3 has 16 amino acids. Trimming shortened V by 0 bases and J by 2 bases, and 12 bases separated the two germline ends. Germline V lookup: CDR1 SGHNT, CDR2 YYREEE (reference sequence). CDR3 sequence reads: CASSLGARRTYNEQFF. The CDR3 DNA sequence: TGTGCCAGCAGCTTGGGGGCGCGGCGGACCTACAATGAGCAGTTCTTC.

The gene calls are TRBV7-6 and TRBJ2-5; D uncertain. Per the germline V gene, CDR1 is SGHVS and CDR2 is FNYEAQ. Trimming took off 8 bases at V and 5 bases at J, with 6 bases between the two ends. There are 10 residues in the CDR3. The CDR3 DNA reads TGTGCCAGCTTCGGGGAGACCCAGTACTTC. This translates into CASFGETQYF.

The J gene is TRBJ1-2, the V gene TRBV2, with D possibly being TRBD1 (5 bases). Germline loops: CDR1 SNHLY, CDR2 FYNNEI. The CDR3 totals 13 residues. The germline V and J ends were trimmed by 6 bases and 8 bases, with 16 bases remaining between them. CDR3 region: CASSPRDRGGYTF. The CDR3, as DNA: TGTGCCAGCAGCCCCCGGGACCGGGGAGGCTACACCTTC.

The chain employs TRBV5-1 and TRBJ2-1, with D perhaps matching TRBD1 (5 bases). V lost 7 bases, J lost 5 bases, and 13 bases lay in between. The CDR3 extends over 13 amino acids. The germline V gene has CDR1 SGHRS and CDR2 YFSETQ. CDR3 residues: CASSDSLDNEQFF. In DNA, the CDR3 is TGCGCCAGCTCCGACAGTTTAGACAATGAGCAGTTCTTC.

DNA of the CDR3: TGCGCCAGCAGCTCGACCGGGACAGGGATGTATGGCTACACCTTC. Its protein is CASSSTGTGMYGYTF. The chain joins TRBV5-1 to TRBJ1-2; 9 nucleotides agree with TRBD1. With 3 bases clipped from V and 5 bases from J, the junction kept 8 bases outside the gene matches. This CDR3 is built from 15 residues. In germline, CDR1 is SGHRS, CDR2 YFSETQ.

The gene calls are TRBV11-3 and TRBJ1-1; possible D gene TRBD1, 6 bases. The CDR3 is made up of 13 amino acids. Germline CDR1 reads SGHNT; CDR2 reads YENEEA. Trimming removed 3 bases from V and 5 bases from J, with 10 bases in between. The CDR3 here is CASSFTGWTEAFF. The CDR3 region has the DNA TGTGCCAGCAGCTTCACAGGGTGGACTGAAGCTTTCTTT.

The sample holds a few counts of this clone. The chain combines TRBV5-4 with TRBJ1-1; D is uncertain. With 4 bases removed from V and 4 bases from J, the gap between germline ends came to 14 bases. Germline V gene sequence: CDR1 SGHNT, CDR2 YYREEE (reference sequence). The CDR3 is 14 residues long. CDR3 amino acids: CASSPLPTFTEAFF. The CDR3 DNA follows: TGTGCCAGCAGCCCATTGCCCACCTTCACTGAAGCTTTCTTT.

This clone has only a few counts. The gene calls are TRBV30 and TRBJ1-2; maybe TRBD1 (6 bases). V dropped 7 bases and J dropped 3 bases, with 15 bases sitting between them. The CDR3 totals 13 residues. Germline V CDR1 and CDR2: GTSNPN, SVGIG (reference sequence). CDR3 in amino acids: CASLAGGHYGYTF. Written as DNA, the CDR3 is TGTGCCTCACTAGCGGGGGGCCACTATGGCTACACCTTC.

CDR3 sequence reads: CASSIARTPTEQYF. For the CDR3, the DNA is TGTGCCAGTAGTATAGCGCGGACCCCTACGGAGCAGTACTTC. J is TRBJ2-7 and V is TRBV19; D remains ambiguous. Between the trimmed V and J ends, which lost 1 base and 7 bases, there was a span of 14 bases. The CDR3 totals 14 residues. Germline V lookup: CDR1 LNHDA, CDR2 SQIVND (reference sequence).

The chain carries TRBV7-8 and TRBJ1-1; D uncertain. There are 14 residues in the CDR3. Germline V gene lookup returns CDR1 SGHVS and CDR2 FQNEAQ. V lost 5 bases and J 1 base, leaving 11 bases between the germline ends. This CDR3 is CASSPWTANTEAFF. DNA for the CDR3: TGTGCCAGCAGCCCCTGGACGGCGAACACTGAAGCTTTCTTT. Full variable domain (remainder filled in from reference TRBV7-8 and TRBJ1-1): GAGVSQSPRYKVAKRGQDVALRCDPISGHVSLFWYQQALGQGPEFLTYFQNEAQLDKSGLPSDRFFAERPEGSVSTLKIQRTQQEDSAVYLCASSPWTANTEAFFGQGTRLTVV.

Regarding this clone: Other nucleotide sequences from this sample produce the same CDR3. This chain connects TRBV5-1 to TRBJ1-5; TRBD1 aligns across 8 bases. The CDR3 length is 14 residues. Trimming removed 0 bases from V and 4 bases from J; junction bases left unmatched: 0. Germline CDR1 SGHRS, CDR2 YFSETQ. The CDR3 DNA follows: TGCGCCAGCAGCTTGGGGACAGGGAATCAGCCCCAGCATTTT. This codes for CASSLGTGNQPQHF.

This chain joins TRBV5-1 and TRBJ2-6; tentative D call: TRBD2 (6 bases). V lost 4 bases to trimming and J lost 1 base, with 12 bases between them. Germline loops: CDR1 SGHRS, CDR2 YFSETQ. CDR3 length: 16 residues. This CDR3 is CASSLGGSSGANVLTF. CDR3 nucleotides: TGCGCCAGCAGCCTAGGAGGGTCATCTGGGGCCAACGTCCTGACTTTC.

This chain uses TRBV14 with TRBJ1-6, with D tentatively TRBD1 (5 bases). Germline V gives CDR1 SGHDN, CDR2 FVKESK. V lost 2 bases, J lost 10 bases, and 18 bases lay in between. CDR3 length: 16 amino acids. CDR3 nucleotide sequence: TGTGCCAGCAGCCAACATGTGGGGCGCCAAGGGTCACCCCTCCACTTT. As protein: CASSQHVGRQGSPLHF.

The V call is TRBV3-1 (or the pseudogene TRBV3-2), the J call TRBJ1-3; the D gene is possibly TRBD1 (6 bases). The CDR3 loop spans 14 amino acids. Deletions cut 7 bases from V and 1 base from J, with 11 bases between. Germline-derived CDR1 and CDR2 are LGHDT and YNNKEL (reference sequence). CDR3 coding DNA: TGTGCCAGCACTAGTAGGGGGTCTGGAAACACCATATATTTT. As protein: CASTSRGSGNTIYF.

The chain carries TRBV15 and TRBJ1-1, with D uncertain. Trimming removed 0 bases at V and 2 bases at J, with 10 bases between. Germline V gene sequence: CDR1 LNHNV, CDR2 YYDKDF (reference sequence). The CDR3 is 15 amino acids. The CDR3 loop is CATSRERQSNTEAFF. The DNA for the CDR3 is TGTGCCACCAGCAGAGAGAGGCAGTCAAACACTGAAGCTTTCTTT.

This chain links TRBV28 with TRBJ1-1; no clear D gene. CDR1 is MDHEN, CDR2 SYDVKM, per germline. The CDR3 runs 13 residues. Trimming removed 4 bases at V and 3 bases at J, with 9 bases between. The CDR3 is CASSSKGYTEAFF. CDR3 nucleotide sequence: TGTGCCAGCAGTTCGAAGGGTTACACTGAAGCTTTCTTT.

This chain connects TRBV6-5 to TRBJ1-1; a weak D match, TRBD1 (5 bases). Trimming took off 4 bases at V and 7 bases at J, with 22 bases between the two ends. The germline CDR1 and CDR2 sequences are MNHEY and SVGAGI. The CDR3 is 16 amino acids. The CDR3 region has the DNA TGTGCCAGCAGTTCGGCGGGCGGAGGGGCCTTAGGTGAAGCTTTCTTT. It yields the protein CASSSAGGGALGEAFF.